Listed below are T cell receptor beta chains from one sample, sequenced in a study of T cell repertoires in cytomegalovirus infection. One entry per CDR3 protein results from TCRdb running MiXCR on the reads. Among approximately 200,000 distinct CDR3 sequences, roughly 20% were seen once, and the ten largest hold about 18%. Material: CD8+ T cells from PBMCs. The source of these receptors is a human donor in good health (CMV status not recorded). Some clones in this sample may be carry-over from other donors' samples. Both conserved end residues are part of each CDR3. The D gene is left open where the match is weak. Not every row has a clone size; where given, it reads once, few, many or a size class.

TRBV27,TRBJ2-7,NA,few,TGTGCCAGCAGTTTATATCCTTTGGCGCAGCAGTACTTC,CASSLYPLAQQYF
TRBV20-1,TRBJ2-7,NA,NA,TGCAGTGCCATCCACCTTGAGGGAGACCCCTACGAGCAGTACTTC,CSAIHLEGDPYEQYF
TRBV2,TRBJ2-1,TRBD2,NA,TGTGCCAGCAGTGAATCCCTAGCGGGGAGACATGAGCAGTTCTTC,CASSESLAGRHEQFF
TRBV2,TRBJ1-4,TRBD1,few,TGTGCCAGCAGTGAAGCGGGACAGCTACGTGAAAAACTGTTTTTT,CASSEAGQLREKLFF
TRBV7-2,TRBJ1-5,TRBD1,many,TGTGCCAGCAGCTTTGGGACAGGGGGCATGTATCAGCCCCAGCATTTT,CASSFGTGGMYQPQHF
TRBV20-1,TRBJ2-7,TRBD1,few,TGCAGTGCTAGAGAGGGACAGGGAACCTACGAGCAGTACTTC,CSAREGQGTYEQYF
TRBV29-1,TRBJ2-3,TRBD2,NA,TGCAGCGTTGGAGTAGCGGGGGGGCTAGATACGCAGTATTTT,CSVGVAGGLDTQYF
TRBV7-9,TRBJ2-3,NA,few,TGTGCCAGCAGCTCAACCCCTGAGGGTACGCAGTATTTT,CASSSTPEGTQYF
TRBV5-4,TRBJ2-3,NA,few,TGTGCCAGCAGCCTCCCTGGCACAGATACGCAGTATTTT,CASSLPGTDTQYF
TRBV5-6,TRBJ2-5,NA,NA,TGTGCCAGCCGCCCGATCGGGGAGGTCGAGACCCAGTACTTC,CASRPIGEVETQYF
TRBV7-9,TRBJ2-2,TRBD1,few,TGTGCCAGCAGTTCTGACAGGGTTTTGACCGGGGAGCTGTTTTTT,CASSSDRVLTGELFF
TRBV20-1,TRBJ2-1,TRBD2,NA,TGCAGTGCCTATACTAGCGGGGGGACCCACTACAATGAGCAGTTCTTC,CSAYTSGGTHYNEQFF
TRBV7-9,TRBJ1-1,NA,many,TGTGCCAGCAGCTTGCGTCCAATGGGGGCAGGGGTGAACACTGAAGCTTTCTTT,CASSLRPMGAGVNTEAFF
TRBV15,TRBJ2-2,TRBD1,NA,TGTGCCACCAGCAGCCGACAGGGGGGGGCCGGGGAGCTGTTTTTT,CATSSRQGGAGELFF